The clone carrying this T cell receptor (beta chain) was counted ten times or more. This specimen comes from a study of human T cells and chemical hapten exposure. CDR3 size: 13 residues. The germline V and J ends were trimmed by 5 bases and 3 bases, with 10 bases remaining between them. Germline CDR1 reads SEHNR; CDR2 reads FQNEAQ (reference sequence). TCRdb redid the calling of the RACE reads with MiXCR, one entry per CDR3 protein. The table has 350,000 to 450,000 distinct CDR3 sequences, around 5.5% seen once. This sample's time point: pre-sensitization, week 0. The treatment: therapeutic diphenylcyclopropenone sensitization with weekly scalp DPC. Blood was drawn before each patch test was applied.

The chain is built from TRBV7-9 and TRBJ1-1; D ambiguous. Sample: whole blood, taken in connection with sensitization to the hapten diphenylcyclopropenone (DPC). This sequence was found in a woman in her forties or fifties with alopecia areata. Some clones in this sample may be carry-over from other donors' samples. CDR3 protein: CASSQDGDTEAFF. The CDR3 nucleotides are TGTGCCAGCAGCCAAGACGGGGACACTGAAGCTTTCTTT.